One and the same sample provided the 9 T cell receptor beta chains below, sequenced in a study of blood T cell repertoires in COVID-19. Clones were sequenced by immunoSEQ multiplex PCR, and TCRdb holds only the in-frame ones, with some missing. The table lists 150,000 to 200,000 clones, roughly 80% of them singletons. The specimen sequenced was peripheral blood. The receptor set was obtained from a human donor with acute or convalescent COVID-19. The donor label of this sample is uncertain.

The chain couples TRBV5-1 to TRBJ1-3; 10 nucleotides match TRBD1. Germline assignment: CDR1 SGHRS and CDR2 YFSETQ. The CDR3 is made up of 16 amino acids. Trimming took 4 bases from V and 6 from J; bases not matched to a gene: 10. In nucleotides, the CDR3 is TGCGCCAGCAGCCCCGAGACAGGGGGCAAAGTAAACACCATATATTTT. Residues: CASSPETGGKVNTIYF.

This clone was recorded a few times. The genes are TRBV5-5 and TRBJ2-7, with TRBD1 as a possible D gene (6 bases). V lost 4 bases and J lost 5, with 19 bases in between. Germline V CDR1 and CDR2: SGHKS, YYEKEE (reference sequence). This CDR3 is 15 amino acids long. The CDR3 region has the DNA TGTGCCAGCAGCCCCAGGACCTACTCAGGGGACGAGCAGTACTTC. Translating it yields CASSPRTYSGDEQYF.

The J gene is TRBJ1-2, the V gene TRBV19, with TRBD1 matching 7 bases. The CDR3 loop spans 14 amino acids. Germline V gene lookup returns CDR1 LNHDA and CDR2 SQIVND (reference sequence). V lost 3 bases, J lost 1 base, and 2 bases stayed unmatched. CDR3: CASSIQGDNYGYTF. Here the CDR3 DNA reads TGTGCCAGTAGTATCCAGGGGGATAACTATGGCTACACCTTC. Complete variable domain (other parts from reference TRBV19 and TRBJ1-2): DGGITQSPKYLFRKEGQNVTLSCEQNLNHDAMYWYRQDPGQGLRLIYYSQIVNDFQKGDIAEGYSVSREKKESFPLTVTSAQKNPTAFYLCASSIQGDNYGYTFGSGTRLTVV.

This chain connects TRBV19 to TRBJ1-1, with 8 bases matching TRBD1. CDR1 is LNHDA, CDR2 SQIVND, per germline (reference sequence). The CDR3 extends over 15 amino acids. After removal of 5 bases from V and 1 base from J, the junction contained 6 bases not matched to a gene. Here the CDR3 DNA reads TGTGCCAGTAGTCGACCAGGACAGGGGAACACTGAAGCTTTCTTT. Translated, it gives CASSRPGQGNTEAFF.

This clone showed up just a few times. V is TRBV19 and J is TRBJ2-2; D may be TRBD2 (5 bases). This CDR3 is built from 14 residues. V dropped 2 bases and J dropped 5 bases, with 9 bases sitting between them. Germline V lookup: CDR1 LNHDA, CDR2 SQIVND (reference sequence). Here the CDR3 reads CASSIRLATGELFF. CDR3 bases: TGTGCCAGTAGTATACGGCTAGCAACCGGGGAGCTGTTTTTT. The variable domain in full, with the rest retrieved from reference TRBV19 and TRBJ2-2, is DGGITQSPKYLFRKEGQNVTLSCEQNLNHDAMYWYRQDPGQGLRLIYYSQIVNDFQKGDIAEGYSVSREKKESFPLTVTSAQKNPTAFYLCASSIRLATGELFFGEGSRLTVL.

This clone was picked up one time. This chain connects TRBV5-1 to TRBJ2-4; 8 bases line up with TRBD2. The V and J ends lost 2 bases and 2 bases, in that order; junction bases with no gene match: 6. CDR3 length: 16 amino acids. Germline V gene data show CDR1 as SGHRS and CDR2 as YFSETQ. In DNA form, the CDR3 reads TGCGCCAGCAGCTTAGAACCGGGAGGGCCCAAAAACATTCAGTACTTC. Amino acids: CASSLEPGGPKNIQYF.

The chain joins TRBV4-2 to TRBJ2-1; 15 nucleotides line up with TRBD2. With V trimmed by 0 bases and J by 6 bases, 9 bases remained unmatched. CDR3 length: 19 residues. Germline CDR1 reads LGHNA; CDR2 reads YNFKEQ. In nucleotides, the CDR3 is TGTGCCAGCAGCCAAGATGGCGGACTAGCGGGAGGGTCCGGCAATGAGCAGTTCTTC. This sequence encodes CASSQDGGLAGGSGNEQFF.

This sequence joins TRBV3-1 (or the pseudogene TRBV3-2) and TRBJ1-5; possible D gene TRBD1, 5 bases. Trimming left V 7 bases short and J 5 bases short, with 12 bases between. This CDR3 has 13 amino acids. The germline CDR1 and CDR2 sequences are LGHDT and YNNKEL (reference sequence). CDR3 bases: TGTGCCAGCAACATGGGGGGGGATCAGCCCCAGCATTTT. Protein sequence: CASNMGGDQPQHF.

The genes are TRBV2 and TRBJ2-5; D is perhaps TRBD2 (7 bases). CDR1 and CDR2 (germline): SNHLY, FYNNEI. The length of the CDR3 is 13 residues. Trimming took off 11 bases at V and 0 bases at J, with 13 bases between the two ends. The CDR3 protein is CAGGGGYQETQYF. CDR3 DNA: TGTGCCGGGGGAGGGGGGTACCAAGAGACCCAGTACTTC.